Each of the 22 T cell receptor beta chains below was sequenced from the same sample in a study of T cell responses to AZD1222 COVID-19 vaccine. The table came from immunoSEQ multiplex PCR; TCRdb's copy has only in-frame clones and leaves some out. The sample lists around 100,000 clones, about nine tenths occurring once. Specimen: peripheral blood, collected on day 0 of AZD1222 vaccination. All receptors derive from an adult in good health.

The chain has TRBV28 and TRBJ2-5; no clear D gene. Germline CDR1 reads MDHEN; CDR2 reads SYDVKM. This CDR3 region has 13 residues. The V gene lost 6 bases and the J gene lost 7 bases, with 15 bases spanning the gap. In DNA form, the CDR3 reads TGTGCCAGCAGCAAACCGAGTGGTGGGACCCAGTACTTC. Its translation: CASSKPSGGTQYF.

CDR3 sequence (DNA): TGCAGCGTTGAAGATCGGAACAGGGGGTACGAGCAGTACTTC. It specifies CSVEDRNRGYEQYF. V usage is TRBV29-1 and J usage is TRBJ2-7, with TRBD1 identical over 8 bases. This CDR3 has 14 residues. CDR1 is SQVTM, CDR2 ANQGSEA, per germline. V lost 0 bases and J lost 4; bases outside the gene matches: 5.

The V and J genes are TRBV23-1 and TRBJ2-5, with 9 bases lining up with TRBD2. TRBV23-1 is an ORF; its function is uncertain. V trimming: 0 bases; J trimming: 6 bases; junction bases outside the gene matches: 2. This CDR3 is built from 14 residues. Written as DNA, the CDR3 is TGCGCCAGCAGTCAATCTAGCGGGGGTAAGACCCAGTACTTC. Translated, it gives CASSQSSGGKTQYF.

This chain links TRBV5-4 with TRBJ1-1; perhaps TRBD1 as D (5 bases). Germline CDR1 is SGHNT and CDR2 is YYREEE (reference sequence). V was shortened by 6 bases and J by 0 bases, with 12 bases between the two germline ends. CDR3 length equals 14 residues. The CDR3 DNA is TGTGCCAGCAACCCGGACACGATGAACACTGAAGCTTTCTTT. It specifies CASNPDTMNTEAFF.

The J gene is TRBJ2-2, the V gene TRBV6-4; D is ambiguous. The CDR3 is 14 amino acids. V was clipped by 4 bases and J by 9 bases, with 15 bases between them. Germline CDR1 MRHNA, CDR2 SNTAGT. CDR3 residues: CASSVSQDARELFF. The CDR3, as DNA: TGTGCCAGCAGTGTGAGTCAGGATGCGAGGGAGCTGTTTTTT.

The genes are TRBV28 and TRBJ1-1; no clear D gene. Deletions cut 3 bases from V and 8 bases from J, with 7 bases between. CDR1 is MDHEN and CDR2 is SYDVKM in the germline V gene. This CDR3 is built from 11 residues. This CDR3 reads CASSFLEEAFF. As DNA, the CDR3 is TGTGCCAGCAGTTTTTTGGAAGAAGCTTTCTTT.

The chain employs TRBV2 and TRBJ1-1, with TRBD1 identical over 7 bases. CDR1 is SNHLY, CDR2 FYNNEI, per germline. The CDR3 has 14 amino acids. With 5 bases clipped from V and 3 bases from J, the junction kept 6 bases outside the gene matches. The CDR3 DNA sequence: TGTGCCAGCAGTTCGACAGGGCCTTACACTGAAGCTTTCTTT. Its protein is CASSSTGPYTEAFF.

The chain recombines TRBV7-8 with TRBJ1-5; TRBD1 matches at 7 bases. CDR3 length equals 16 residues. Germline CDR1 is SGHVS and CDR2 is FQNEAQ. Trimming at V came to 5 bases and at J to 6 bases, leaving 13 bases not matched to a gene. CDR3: CASSPMAGGDTQPQHF. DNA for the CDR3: TGTGCCAGCAGCCCCATGGCAGGGGGAGACACTCAGCCCCAGCATTTT.

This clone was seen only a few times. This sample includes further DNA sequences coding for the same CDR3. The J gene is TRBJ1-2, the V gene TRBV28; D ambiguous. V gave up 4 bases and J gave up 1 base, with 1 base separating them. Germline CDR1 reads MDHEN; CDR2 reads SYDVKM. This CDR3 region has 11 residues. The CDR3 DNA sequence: TGTGCCAGCAGTTATAACTATGGCTACACCTTC. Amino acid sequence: CASSYNYGYTF.

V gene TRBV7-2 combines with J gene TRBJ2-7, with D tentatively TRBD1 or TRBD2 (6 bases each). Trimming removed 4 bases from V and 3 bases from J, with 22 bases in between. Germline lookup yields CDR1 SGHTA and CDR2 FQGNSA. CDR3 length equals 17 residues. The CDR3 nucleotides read TGTGCCAGCAGCTATGTACGGGGGCGTGGTGACCACTACGAGCAGTACTTC. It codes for CASSYVRGRGDHYEQYF.

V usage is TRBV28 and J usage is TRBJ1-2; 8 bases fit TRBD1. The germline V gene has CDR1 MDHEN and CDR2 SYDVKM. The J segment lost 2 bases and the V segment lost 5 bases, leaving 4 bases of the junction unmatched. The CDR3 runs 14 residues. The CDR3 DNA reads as TGTGCCAGCAGTCCAGGGGGCCCCAACTATGGCTACACCTTC. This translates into CASSPGGPNYGYTF.

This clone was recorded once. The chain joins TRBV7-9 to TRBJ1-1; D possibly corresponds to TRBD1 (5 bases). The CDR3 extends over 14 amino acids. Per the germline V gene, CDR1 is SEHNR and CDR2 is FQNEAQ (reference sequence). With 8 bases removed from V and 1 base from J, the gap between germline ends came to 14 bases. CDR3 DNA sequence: TGTGCCAGCCAACTAGGTCAGGGGAACACTGAAGCTTTCTTT. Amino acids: CASQLGQGNTEAFF.

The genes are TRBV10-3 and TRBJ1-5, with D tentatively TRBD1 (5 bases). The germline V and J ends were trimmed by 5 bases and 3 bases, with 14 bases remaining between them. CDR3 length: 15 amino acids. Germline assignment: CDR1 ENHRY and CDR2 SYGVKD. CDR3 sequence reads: CAISTNRSTNQPQHF. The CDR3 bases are TGTGCCATCAGTACGAACAGGAGTACCAATCAGCCCCAGCATTTT.

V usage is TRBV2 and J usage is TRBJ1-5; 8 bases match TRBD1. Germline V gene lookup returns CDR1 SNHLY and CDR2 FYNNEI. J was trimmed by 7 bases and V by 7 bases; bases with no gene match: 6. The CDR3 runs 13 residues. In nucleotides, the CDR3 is TGTGCCAGCACAGGGGGCGCAGGGCAGCCCCAGCATTTT. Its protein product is CASTGGAGQPQHF.

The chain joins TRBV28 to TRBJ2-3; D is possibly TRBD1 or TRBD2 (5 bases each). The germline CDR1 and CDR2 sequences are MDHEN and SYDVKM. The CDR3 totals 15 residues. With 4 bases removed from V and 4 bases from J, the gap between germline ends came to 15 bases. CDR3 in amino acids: CASSSQGPAADTQYF. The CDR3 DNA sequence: TGTGCCAGCAGTTCCCAGGGACCGGCCGCAGATACGCAGTATTTT.

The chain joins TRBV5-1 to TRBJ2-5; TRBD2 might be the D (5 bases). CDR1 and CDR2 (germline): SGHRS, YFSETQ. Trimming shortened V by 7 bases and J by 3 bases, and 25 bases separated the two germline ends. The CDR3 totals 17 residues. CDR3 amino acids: CASPRPRLASSEETQYF. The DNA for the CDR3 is TGCGCCAGCCCCAGGCCCCGATTGGCTAGCTCAGAAGAGACCCAGTACTTC. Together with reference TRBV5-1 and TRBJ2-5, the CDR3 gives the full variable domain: KAGVTQTPRYLIKTRGQQVTLSCSPISGHRSVSWYQQTPGQGLQFLFEYFSETQRNKGNFPGRFSGRQFSNSRSEMNVSTLELGDSALYLCASPRPRLASSEETQYFGPGTRLLVL.

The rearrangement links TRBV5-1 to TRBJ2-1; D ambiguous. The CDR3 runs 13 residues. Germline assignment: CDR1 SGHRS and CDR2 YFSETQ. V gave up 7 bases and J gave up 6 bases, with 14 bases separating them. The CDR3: CASGTSIVNEQFF. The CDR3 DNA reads TGCGCCAGCGGTACGAGTATCGTCAATGAGCAGTTCTTC.

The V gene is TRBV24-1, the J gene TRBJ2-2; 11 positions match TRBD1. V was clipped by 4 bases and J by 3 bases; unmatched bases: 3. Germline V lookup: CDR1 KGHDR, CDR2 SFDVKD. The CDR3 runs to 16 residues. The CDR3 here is CATSDRDRGDTGELFF. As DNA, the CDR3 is TGTGCCACCAGTGACCGGGACAGGGGGGACACCGGGGAGCTGTTTTTT.

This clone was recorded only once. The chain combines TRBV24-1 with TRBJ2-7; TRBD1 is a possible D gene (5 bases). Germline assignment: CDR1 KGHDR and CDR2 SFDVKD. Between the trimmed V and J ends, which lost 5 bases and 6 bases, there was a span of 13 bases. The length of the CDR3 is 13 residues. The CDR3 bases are TGTGCCACCAGTGGGGGCAGAGGCGCCGAGCAGTACTTC. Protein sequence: CATSGGRGAEQYF.

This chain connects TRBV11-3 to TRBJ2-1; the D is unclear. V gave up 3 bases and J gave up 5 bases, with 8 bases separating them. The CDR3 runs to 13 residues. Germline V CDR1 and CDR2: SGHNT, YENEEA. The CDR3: CASSFRSDNEQFF. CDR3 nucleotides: TGTGCCAGCAGCTTTCGTTCGGACAATGAGCAGTTCTTC.

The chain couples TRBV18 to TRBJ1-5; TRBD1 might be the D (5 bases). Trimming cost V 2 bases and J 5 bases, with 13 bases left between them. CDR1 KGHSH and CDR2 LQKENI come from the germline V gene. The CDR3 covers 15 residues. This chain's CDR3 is CASSPDQGSDQPQHF. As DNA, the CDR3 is TGTGCCAGCTCACCAGATCAGGGCAGCGATCAGCCCCAGCATTTT.

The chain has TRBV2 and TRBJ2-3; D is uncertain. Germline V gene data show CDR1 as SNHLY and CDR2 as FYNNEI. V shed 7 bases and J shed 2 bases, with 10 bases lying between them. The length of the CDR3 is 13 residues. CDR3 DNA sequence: TGTGCCAGCACGAAGGGCCCCACAGATACGCAGTATTTT. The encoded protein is CASTKGPTDTQYF.